The rows below give T cell receptor beta chains drawn from one sample of a study of blood T cell repertoires in COVID-19. Here immunoSEQ multiplex PCR was the method, and the copy in TCRdb shows in-frame clones only, minus some. The sample comprises about 78,000 clones, roughly nine tenths of which are singletons, and 4.5% to 6% rests with the top ten. The sample was peripheral blood. The origin of the receptors is a man in his fifties or sixties with active or convalescent COVID-19. Each CDR3 is given with its conserved first and last residue. D genes are given only for firm matches. The listing skips clone size in some rows; elsewhere it reads once, few, many or a size class.

j_gene	d_gene	abundance	v_gene	CDR3nt	CDR3aa
TRBJ2-1	TRBD2	-	TRBV9	TGTGCCAGCAGCGCCAGACTAGCGGGGACCCCGACCAATGAGCAGTTCTTC	CASSARLAGTPTNEQFF
TRBJ2-3	-	-	TRBV27	TGTGCCAGCAGTCCGGGGGGCCCAGATACGCAGTATTTT	CASSPGGPDTQYF
TRBJ2-2	TRBD1	-	TRBV28	TGTGCCAGCACACAGGGGGGGAACACCGGGGAGCTGTTTTTT	CASTQGGNTGELFF
TRBJ1-3	-	-	TRBV10-3	TGTGCCATCGGCCGCTCTGGAAACACCATATATTTT	CAIGRSGNTIYF
TRBJ1-5	TRBD1	-	TRBV19	TGTGCCAGTAGCGACAGGGGAGGCAATCAGCCCCAGCATTTT	CASSDRGGNQPQHF
TRBJ2-7	-	once	TRBV21-1	TGTGCCAGCATCCCCCGGGAAACAGAAACCTACGAGCAGTACTTC	CASIPRETETYEQYF
TRBJ1-6	TRBD1	-	TRBV11-2	TGTGCCAGCAGCTTCGGGACAGGGGGTTCGACTCCCCTCCACTTT	CASSFGTGGSTPLHF
TRBJ1-1	-	-	TRBV5-8	TGTGCCAGCAGCTTGATGGGGACTAACACTGAAGCTTTCTTT	CASSLMGTNTEAFF
TRBJ1-1	-	few	TRBV10-2	TGCGCCAGCAGCCAGGGGCGGAACACTGAAGCTTTCTTT	CASSQGRNTEAFF
TRBJ2-7	-	-	TRBV13	TGTGCCAGCAGCTTTCGAGGAGGGGGGGGCAACGAGCAGTACTTC	CASSFRGGGGNEQYF
TRBJ2-5	TRBD2	-	TRBV10-3	TGTGCCATCGGGAGCGGGGGGCCAAGGGAGACCCAGTACTTC	CAIGSGGPRETQYF
TRBJ2-2	TRBD1	-	TRBV24-1	TGTGCCACCAGTGATTCCCTTACAGGGGGTGCCGGGGAGCTGTTTTTT	CATSDSLTGGAGELFF
TRBJ2-3	TRBD2	-	TRBV28	TGTGCCAGCACCCAAGCGGGGGCCCTGGTTGGCACAGATACGCAGTATTTT	CASTQAGALVGTDTQYF
TRBJ2-1	TRBD1	-	TRBV29-1	TGCAGCGTTCCTGGACAGGGGAAGCAGTTCTTC	CSVPGQGKQFF
TRBJ2-2	-	once	TRBV30	TGTGCCTGGAGTGTGACTTCGGGGTACGGGGAGCTGTTTTTT	CAWSVTSGYGELFF
TRBJ1-2	TRBD1	few	TRBV5-6	TGTGCCAGCAGCTCGTCCGGGACAGGGGGCTTGGCTGGCTACACCTTC	CASSSSGTGGLAGYTF
TRBJ2-3	TRBD1	-	TRBV6-6	TGTGCCAGCAGCGGACAGGGGGTAAGCACAGATACGCAGTATTTT	CASSGQGVSTDTQYF
TRBJ1-1	TRBD1	-	TRBV6-6	TGTGCCAGCAGTCACCGGGACAGGGTAAGGAAGAACACTGAAGCTTTCTTT	CASSHRDRVRKNTEAFF
TRBJ1-6	TRBD1	-	TRBV6-5	TGTGCCAGCAGAGGACAGGGGTTTGATTCACCCCTCCACTTT	CASRGQGFDSPLHF
TRBJ1-6	-	-	TRBV5-1	TGCGCCAGCAGCCGGAGGGACGGAGAATCACCCCTCCACTTT	CASSRRDGESPLHF
TRBJ1-1	-	-	TRBV13	TGTGCCAGCAGCCGACAGAACACTGAAGCTTTCTTT	CASSRQNTEAFF
TRBJ2-3	TRBD2	few	TRBV9	TGTGCCAGCAGCCCTTCTAGACTAGCGGGGGGCTACACAGATACGCAGTATTTT	CASSPSRLAGGYTDTQYF
TRBJ1-2	-	-	TRBV6-4	TGTGCCAGCAGTGCTACAGGGACTAACTATGGCTACACCTTC	CASSATGTNYGYTF
TRBJ2-2	-	once	TRBV5-5	TGTGCCAGCAGCCCATCCAGGGGCAACGGGGAGCTGTTTTTT	CASSPSRGNGELFF
TRBJ1-1	-	once	TRBV11-2	TGTGCCAGCAGCCTACAGAGACTGAACACTGAAGCTTTCTTT	CASSLQRLNTEAFF
TRBJ1-1	TRBD1	-	TRBV10-1	TGCGCCAGCCGGGGGACAGGGGGTAAGAACACTGAAGCTTTCTTT	CASRGTGGKNTEAFF
TRBJ1-6	TRBD1	-	TRBV28	TGTGCCAGCACCGTATCACAGGGGGACAATTCACCCCTCCACTTT	CASTVSQGDNSPLHF
TRBJ1-2	-	-	TRBV7-6	TGTGCCAGCAGCTTGGGACTACTAGAAGGCTACACCTTC	CASSLGLLEGYTF
TRBJ2-1	TRBD2	once	TRBV6-5	TGTGCCAGCAGTTCCGGGACTAGGACGTTCTTC	CASSSGTRTFF
TRBJ1-5	-	-	TRBV7-2	TGTGCCAGCAGCCGAGTCGCCAATCAGCCCCAGCATTTT	CASSRVANQPQHF
TRBJ1-3	-	-	TRBV5-1	TGCGCCAGCAGCCCTGGACTGTTGGGAAACACCATATATTTT	CASSPGLLGNTIYF
TRBJ1-5	TRBD1	-	TRBV27	TGTGCCAGCAGCCTCCTCGGACAGGGAGATCAGCCCCAGCATTTT	CASSLLGQGDQPQHF